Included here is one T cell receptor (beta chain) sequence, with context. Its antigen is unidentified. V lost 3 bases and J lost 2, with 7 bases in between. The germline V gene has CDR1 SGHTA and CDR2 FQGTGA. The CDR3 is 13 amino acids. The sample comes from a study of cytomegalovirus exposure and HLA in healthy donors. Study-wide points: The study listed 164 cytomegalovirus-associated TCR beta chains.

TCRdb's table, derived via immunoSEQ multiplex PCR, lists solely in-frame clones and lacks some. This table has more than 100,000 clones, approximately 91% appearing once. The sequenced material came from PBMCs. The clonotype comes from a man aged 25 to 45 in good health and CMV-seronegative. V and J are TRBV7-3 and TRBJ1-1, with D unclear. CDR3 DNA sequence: TGTGCCAGCAGCTTCGTGGGCAACACTGAAGCTTTCTTT. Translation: CASSFVGNTEAFF.